A single sample is the source of the 15 T cell receptor beta chains below, sequenced in a study of blood T cell repertoires in COVID-19. Data came from immunoSEQ multiplex PCR; TCRdb stores just in-frame clones and leaves some out. The repertoire has roughly 65,000 clones, approximately 95% of them found once; the top ten carry approximately 2.9%. The sequenced sample was peripheral blood. These receptor sequences come from a man aged 65 to 85 with active COVID-19.

V usage is TRBV7-2 and J usage is TRBJ1-1, with a possible D match to TRBD1 (5 bases). Trimming removed 5 bases from V and 5 bases from J, with 18 bases in between. The CDR3 has 15 amino acids. Looked up from germline, CDR1 is SGHTA and CDR2 is FQGNSA. Written as DNA, the CDR3 is TGTGCCAGCAGCCCTACGCGGGGGAGTGGTACTGAAGCTTTCTTT. Protein: CASSPTRGSGTEAFF.

The V and J genes are TRBV6-5 and TRBJ1-4; 9 bases are shared with TRBD1. CDR3 length equals 15 residues. With 6 bases clipped from V and 0 bases from J, the junction kept 2 bases outside the gene matches. Germline V lookup: CDR1 MNHEY, CDR2 SVGAGI. DNA for the CDR3: TGTGCCAGCAGCTGGACAGGGGCAACTAATGAAAAACTGTTTTTT. This translates into CASSWTGATNEKLFF.

The chain joins TRBV19 to TRBJ1-5; D unclear. Germline V gene lookup returns CDR1 LNHDA and CDR2 SQIVND (reference sequence). This CDR3 region has 14 residues. V lost 2 bases and J lost 3, with 8 bases in between. CDR3 bases: TGTGCCAGTAGTATAATGGAGGCCAATCAGCCCCAGCATTTT. Translating gives CASSIMEANQPQHF.

This clone was detected a few times. Here the CDR3 reads CSVEAGGLTDTQYF. The CDR3 nucleotides are TGCAGCGTTGAAGCGGGGGGCCTTACAGATACGCAGTATTTT. The rearrangement joins TRBV29-1 to TRBJ2-3, with D possibly being TRBD2 (7 bases). This CDR3 contains 14 residues. V lost 1 base to trimming and J lost 3 bases, with 11 bases between them. Germline CDR1 SQVTM, CDR2 ANQGSEA.

The V gene is TRBV10-3, the J gene TRBJ1-2; D not certain. The CDR3 is 15 residues long. Trimming stripped 6 bases from V and 7 bases from J, with 21 bases between. Germline loops: CDR1 ENHRY, CDR2 SYGVKD. CDR3 residues: CAIRGADGEAIGYTF. The CDR3 DNA reads TGTGCCATCAGGGGAGCCGATGGGGAGGCCATTGGCTACACCTTC.

The rearrangement joins TRBV6-6 to TRBJ2-5; no firm D call. V shed 3 bases and J shed 0 bases, with 8 bases lying between them. The CDR3 runs to 14 residues. The germline gives CDR1 MNHNY, CDR2 SVGAGI (reference sequence). In DNA form, the CDR3 reads TGTGCCAGCAGTTATCCTGAGTACCAAGAGACCCAGTACTTC. This translates into CASSYPEYQETQYF.

CDR3 loop: CASSQGQGAEGYGYTF. CDR3 nucleotides: TGCGCCAGCAGCCAGGGACAGGGGGCGGAGGGCTATGGCTACACCTTC. The chain is built from TRBV4-3 and TRBJ1-2; TRBD1 matches at 12 bases. The CDR3 runs to 16 residues. Germline values: CDR1 LGHNA, CDR2 YSLEER. After removal of 3 bases from V and 4 bases from J, the junction contained 6 bases not matched to a gene.

The chain carries TRBV4-1 and TRBJ2-5; TRBD2 matches 7 bases. CDR3 length: 14 amino acids. CDR1 and CDR2 from the germline V gene are MGHRA and YSYEKL. The J segment lost 5 bases and the V segment lost 2 bases, leaving 5 bases of the junction unmatched. CDR3 loop: CASSQQRGVETQYF. Written as DNA, the CDR3 is TGCGCCAGCAGCCAACAACGGGGGGTGGAGACCCAGTACTTC.

This clone was seen just once. The rearrangement joins TRBV5-4 to TRBJ1-1; D is uncertain. The CDR3 covers 14 residues. Trimming removed 1 base from V and 2 bases from J, with 9 bases in between. Germline V CDR1 and CDR2: SGHNT, YYREEE (reference sequence). In DNA, the CDR3 is TGTGCCAGCAGCTTGAAATTAGTCAACACTGAAGCTTTCTTT. It codes for CASSLKLVNTEAFF. Full variable domain (rest looked up from reference TRBV5-4 and TRBJ1-1): ETGVTQSPTHLIKTRGQQVTLRCSSQSGHNTVSWYQQALGQGPQFIFQYYREEENGRGNFPPRFSGLQFPNYSSELNVNALELDDSALYLCASSLKLVNTEAFFGQGTRLTVV.

The rearrangement uses TRBV5-1 and TRBJ1-1, with a weak D call TRBD1 (5 bases). Trimming took off 2 bases at V and 1 base at J, with 6 bases between the two ends. From germline, CDR1 is SGHRS and CDR2 YFSETQ. The CDR3 is 13 amino acids. CDR3 DNA: TGCGCCAGCAGCTTAACAGGGAACACTGAAGCTTTCTTT. This sequence encodes CASSLTGNTEAFF.

The V call is TRBV4-2, the J call TRBJ1-2; TRBD1 might be the D (6 bases). CDR3 size: 14 residues. V was shortened by 5 bases and J by 1 base, with 11 bases between the two germline ends. Germline lookup yields CDR1 LGHNA and CDR2 YNFKEQ. The CDR3 protein is CASSGRGGNYGYTF. The CDR3 DNA is TGTGCCAGCAGCGGAAGGGGGGGTAACTATGGCTACACCTTC.

The gene calls are TRBV28 and TRBJ2-1, with 12 positions matching TRBD1. The trim removed 4 bases at V and 9 bases at J, leaving 7 bases unmatched. Germline-derived CDR1 and CDR2 are MDHEN and SYDVKM. The CDR3 totals 15 residues. The DNA for the CDR3 is TGTGCCAGCAGTTACTCCGGGACAGGGGGCCGTGAGCAGTTCTTC. Translated, it gives CASSYSGTGGREQFF.

The chain carries TRBV6-5 and TRBJ1-5, with unresolved D. The CDR3 length is 15 residues. Germline assignment: CDR1 MNHEY and CDR2 SVGAGI. Trimming pared 6 bases from V and 10 bases from J, leaving 22 bases between. In nucleotides, the CDR3 is TGTGCCAGCAGCCTAGACTCCGCGGGAGTTGGCCCCCAGCATTTT. Its translation: CASSLDSAGVGPQHF.

The chain carries TRBV10-3 and TRBJ2-7, with D possibly being TRBD2 (5 bases). Germline V gene sequence: CDR1 ENHRY, CDR2 SYGVKD. This CDR3 spans 13 amino acids. The ends were cut back, 3 bases at V and 2 bases at J, with 8 bases in the middle. This chain's CDR3 is CAISDSGTYEQYV. CDR3 bases: TGTGCCATCAGTGATTCGGGAACCTACGAGCAGTACGTC.

The chain joins TRBV14 to TRBJ2-1; no firm D call. The CDR3 totals 12 residues. Germline V gene lookup returns CDR1 SGHDN and CDR2 FVKESK. Trimming stripped 4 bases from V and 4 bases from J, with 5 bases between. Written as DNA, the CDR3 is TGTGCCAGCAGCCCCGTGTACAATGAGCAGTTCTTC. Translation gives CASSPVYNEQFF.